The 10 T cell receptor beta chains given below trace back to one sample, sequenced in a study of cytomegalovirus exposure and HLA in healthy donors. Primers: 60 Vbeta forward and 13 Jbeta reverse. This table comes from immunoSEQ multiplex PCR, and its TCRdb copy is limited to in-frame clones, with some not included. The data contain 96,000 or so clones, roughly 79% of them seen just once; the ten biggest clones take up 13% to 15%. Sequenced sample: PBMCs. These TCRs come from a woman in her seventies in good health and CMV-seropositive.

J is TRBJ2-3 and V is TRBV28; 8 positions agree with TRBD2. The germline CDR1 and CDR2 sequences are MDHEN and SYDVKM. CDR3 length: 15 residues. The ends lost 2 bases at V and 4 bases at J; junction bases unmatched: 5. The CDR3, as DNA: TGTGCCAGCAGTTTAGCGGGGGGCGTCGCAGATACGCAGTATTTT. It is translated as CASSLAGGVADTQYF.

The chain employs TRBV5-1 and TRBJ1-1; D is perhaps TRBD1 (6 bases). The length of the CDR3 is 16 residues. The germline V gene has CDR1 SGHRS and CDR2 YFSETQ. The V and J ends lost 4 bases and 0 bases respectively, with 16 bases between them. The CDR3 region has the DNA TGCGCCAGCAGCCTCGGGACACAGAGTTTGAACACTGAAGCTTTCTTT. It encodes CASSLGTQSLNTEAFF.

This chain joins TRBV6-1 and TRBJ1-2; 8 bases align to TRBD1. CDR3 length: 13 residues. V shed 6 bases, J shed 6 bases, and the junction held 6 bases outside the gene matches. Germline CDR1 MNHNS, CDR2 SASEGT. The CDR3, as DNA: TGTGCCAGCAGCCCCAGGGGGCGGAATGGCTACACCTTC. Translation: CASSPRGRNGYTF.

The genes are TRBV7-9 and TRBJ1-2; D is perhaps TRBD1 (6 bases). Germline values: CDR1 SEHNR, CDR2 FQNEAQ (reference sequence). This CDR3 is 16 amino acids long. Trimming shortened V by 1 base and J by 8 bases, and 20 bases separated the two germline ends. This CDR3 reads CASSLGHQTGLGGYTF. As DNA, the CDR3 is TGTGCCAGCAGCTTAGGACACCAGACAGGACTTGGCGGCTACACCTTC.

The chain uses TRBV14 and TRBJ2-1, with 10 bases identical to TRBD2. Germline trimming cut 0 bases from V and 4 bases from J; bases unmatched to any gene: 6. Germline V gives CDR1 SGHDN, CDR2 FVKESK. CDR3 size: 17 residues. The CDR3 region has the DNA TGTGCCAGCAGCCAAGATTATCGGACTAGCGGTTACAATGAGCAGTTCTTC. Encoded protein: CASSQDYRTSGYNEQFF.

This clone was counted only a few times. The chain carries TRBV9 and TRBJ1-5, with D hard to call. CDR1 and CDR2 from the germline V gene are SGDLS and YYNGEE. V lost 0 bases, J lost 1 base, and 8 bases lay in between. The CDR3 has 15 amino acids. The chain's CDR3 is CASSVGGLSNQPQHF. The CDR3 DNA reads TGTGCCAGCAGCGTAGGAGGGCTGAGCAATCAGCCCCAGCATTTT.

In DNA form, the CDR3 reads TGTGCCAGCAGTTTGGGGGGGAACGAGCAGTACTTC. This gives the protein CASSLGGNEQYF. The chain links TRBV6-5 to TRBJ2-7; 7 bases map to TRBD2. Germline loops: CDR1 MNHEY, CDR2 SVGAGI. J gave up 5 bases and V 4 bases, and 2 bases lay outside the gene matches. The CDR3 contains 12 residues.

This chain uses TRBV28 with TRBJ2-1, with 8 bases lining up with TRBD2. Germline CDR1 reads MDHEN; CDR2 reads SYDVKM. The CDR3 loop spans 15 amino acids. J was trimmed by 1 base and V by 5 bases; bases with no gene match: 4. This CDR3 reads CASSESGRSYNEQFF. The CDR3 DNA sequence: TGTGCCAGCAGTGAAAGCGGGAGATCCTACAATGAGCAGTTCTTC.

The J gene is TRBJ2-5, the V gene TRBV7-8; D not resolved. Germline values: CDR1 SGHVS, CDR2 FQNEAQ. V was pared by 1 base and J by 3 bases, with 12 bases between. This CDR3 has 15 amino acids. CDR3 nucleotide sequence: TGTGCCAGCAGCTTAGTGGGTCTAGTCGAAGAGACCCAGTACTTC. Translation: CASSLVGLVEETQYF.

V is TRBV11-2 and J is TRBJ2-5; perhaps TRBD1 as D (6 bases). The assigned J gene may be wrong: the sequence end matches TRBJ2-7 better. CDR3 length: 16 residues. The V gene's germline CDR1 is SGHAT and CDR2 FQNNGV. The CDR3 loop is CASSPIRGQPFYEQYF. The DNA of the CDR3 is TGTGCCAGCAGCCCCATCAGGGGTCAACCCTTCTACGAGCAGTACTTC.